Shown below are 10 T cell receptor beta chains from a single sample sequenced in a study of glioma-infiltrating T cells. Amplification of TCR alpha and beta CDR3 regions from RNA used iRepertoire nested multiplex PCR. TCRdb processed the multiplex PCR reads anew with MiXCR; each CDR3 protein has one entry. The table has approximately 120,000 distinct CDR3 sequences, about 25% seen once; the top ten hold 30% to 35%. Sequencing was performed on glioma tissue, nonneoplastic brain tissue, or PBMCs (not recorded which). The receptors shown here come from a human donor with low-grade glioma or glioblastoma, undergoing nonglioma brain surgery, or in good health (not recorded which).

This clonotype was seen at least ten times. The V call is TRBV7-2, the J call TRBJ2-7; D gene unclear. The CDR3 length is 15 residues. Germline CDR1 reads SGHTA; CDR2 reads FQGNSA. V dropped 1 base and J dropped 0 bases, with 10 bases sitting between them. The CDR3 region has the DNA TGTGCCAGCAGCTTAGAATCTTTAAGCTCCTACGAGCAGTACTTC. Its translation: CASSLESLSSYEQYF.

At least ten counts were recorded for this clonotype. V usage is TRBV28 and J usage is TRBJ1-1; D gene unclear. V was cut by 1 base and J by 1 base, with 13 bases left in between. Germline CDR1 reads MDHEN; CDR2 reads SYDVKM. The CDR3 is 16 amino acids. CDR3 loop: CASSLFEGPTNTEAFF. The DNA for the CDR3 is TGTGCCAGCAGTTTATTCGAGGGTCCCACGAACACTGAAGCTTTCTTT. The full variable domain, completed using reference TRBV28 and TRBJ1-1, is DVKVTQSSRYLVKRTGEKVFLECVQDMDHENMFWYRQDPGLGLRLIYFSYDVKMKEKGDIPEGYSVSREKKERFSLILESASTNQTSMYLCASSLFEGPTNTEAFFGQGTRLTVV.

Comments on this clonotype: A much bigger clone sits one base away, suggesting this may be a read error. The CDR3 region has the DNA TGTGCCAGCGCCCGGACTAGCGGGGAGCCCCCTGGTGCCGAGCAGTACTTC. Translation gives CASARTSGEPPGAEQYF. The rearrangement joins TRBV4-2 to TRBJ2-7; TRBD2 matches at 12 bases. Per germline, CDR1 LGHNA and CDR2 YNFKEQ. This CDR3 has 17 residues. Losses at the gene ends were 8 bases for V and 6 bases for J; bases not matched to a gene: 17.

About this clonotype: A read error may explain this, as a much larger clone is one base away. The CDR3 loop reads CASSIDQLRGGMQHQHF. CDR3 nucleotides: TGTGCCAGTAGTATAGACCAGCTCCGTGGGGGTATGCAGCACCAGCATTTT. This sequence joins TRBV19 and TRBJ1-5; possibly TRBD1 for D (5 bases). This CDR3 has 17 amino acids. Germline-derived CDR1 and CDR2 are LNHDA and SQIVND (reference sequence).

This clonotype was recorded at least ten times. The gene calls are TRBV7-8 and TRBJ2-5; a possible D gene is TRBD1 (5 bases). The CDR3 extends over 13 amino acids. Germline V gives CDR1 SGHVS, CDR2 FQNEAQ. V dropped 1 base and J dropped 4 bases, with 7 bases sitting between them. The CDR3 sequence is CASSLERGETQYF. As DNA, the CDR3 is TGTGCCAGCAGCTTAGAAAGGGGAGAGACCCAGTACTTC.

This clonotype was seen many times. This rearrangement joins TRBV27 to TRBJ2-7, with D unresolved. V gave up 0 bases and J gave up 2 bases, with 17 bases separating them. This CDR3 has 17 residues. The germline CDR1 and CDR2 sequences are MNHEY and SMNVEV (reference sequence). CDR3 in amino acids: CASSLSESGRRAYEQYF. The CDR3 region has the DNA TGTGCCAGCAGTTTATCGGAGTCCGGCAGGCGAGCCTACGAGCAGTACTTC.

This clonotype was found many times. The chain links TRBV28 to TRBJ1-1; possible D gene TRBD1, 5 bases. Germline CDR1 and CDR2: MDHEN and SYDVKM. The length of the CDR3 is 11 residues. V gave up 8 bases and J gave up 5 bases, with 9 bases separating them. CDR3 coding DNA: TGTGCCAGCCTTTACAGGACTGAAGCTTTCTTT. Encoded protein: CASLYRTEAFF.

This clonotype occurred many times. CDR3 in DNA: TGTGCCAGCAGCCCCGGACAGGGCTTTTACAATGAGCAGTTCTTC. Translation: CASSPGQGFYNEQFF. The J gene is TRBJ2-1, the V gene TRBV7-2; 8 positions match TRBD1. V shed 5 bases and J 4 bases; nucleotides not matched to a gene: 7. This CDR3 spans 15 amino acids. CDR1 SGHTA and CDR2 FQGNSA come from the germline V gene.

This clonotype showed up many times. The chain uses TRBV7-2 and TRBJ2-1, with D unresolved. The germline CDR1 and CDR2 sequences are SGHTA and FQGNSA. CDR3 length: 15 amino acids. V was trimmed by 1 base and J by 3 bases, leaving 10 bases between them. CDR3 loop: CASSLVVTIYNEQFF. CDR3 nucleotide sequence: TGTGCCAGCAGCTTAGTCGTGACAATCTACAATGAGCAGTTCTTC. The full variable domain, with the rest looked up from reference TRBV7-2 and TRBJ2-1, is GAGVSQSPSNKVTEKGKDVELRCDPISGHTALYWYRQSLGQGLEFLIYFQGNSAPDKSGLPSDRFSAERTGGSVSTLTIQRTQQEDSAVYLCASSLVVTIYNEQFFGPGTRLTVL.

This clonotype was observed many times. The rearrangement links TRBV7-9 to TRBJ2-7; 14 bases line up with TRBD2. V trimming: 5 bases; J trimming: 5 bases; junction bases outside the gene matches: 8. The CDR3 totals 16 residues. Germline CDR1 is SEHNR and CDR2 is FQNEAQ (reference sequence). CDR3 residues: CASSRPTSGRAHEQYF. CDR3 nucleotide sequence: TGTGCCAGCAGCCGCCCGACTAGCGGGAGGGCCCACGAGCAGTACTTC.